Here is one TCR beta chain with its context. Profiled with immunoSEQ multiplex PCR; TCRdb holds only in-frame clones, not every one. Of some 100,000 clones listed, over 70% are singletons. CDR3 length: 14 amino acids. The germline V and J ends were trimmed by 3 bases and 6 bases, with 14 bases remaining between them. The germline gives CDR1 LNHDA, CDR2 SQIVND (reference sequence). This sample was taken from a study of blood T cell repertoires in COVID-19. Study context: T cells, B-cell-depleted T cells, or PBMCs supplied cDNA or gDNA.

Material: peripheral blood. The V gene is TRBV19, the J gene TRBJ1-2; D might be TRBD1 (5 bases). The sequence was collected from a man older than 75 with active or convalescent COVID-19. CDR3 DNA: TGTGCCAGTAGTATTCGGGGACTGACTAATGGCTACACCTTC. Its protein is CASSIRGLTNGYTF.